This record concerns one TCR beta chain sequence. Antigen: not known. This sample was taken from a study of T cell responses to AZD1222 COVID-19 vaccine. Study-level points and caveats: Seropositive at baseline were only a handful of AZD1222 recipients. Across spike, vaccine-associated CD4 TCRs were found, dominant at 160-218 and 743-854. Reports say nearly half of spike-specific TCRs go after unmutated variant regions.

TCRdb keeps only in-frame clones here, not all; method: immunoSEQ multiplex PCR. The data contain 100,000 to 150,000 clones, about nine tenths of them singletons. Germline V gene sequence: CDR1 GTSNPN, CDR2 SVGIG (reference sequence). Trimming at V came to 4 bases and at J to 6 bases, leaving 8 bases not matched to a gene. The CDR3 spans 14 residues. The source was peripheral blood, collected 28 days after the second AZD1222 dose. The rearrangement links TRBV30 to TRBJ2-1, with 8 nucleotides matching TRBD2. The clonotype was recovered from an adult who received the AZD1222 COVID-19 vaccine. The CDR3 region has the DNA TGTGCCTGGACCAAGAGCGGGAGAGGCAATGAGCAGTTCTTC. This codes for CAWTKSGRGNEQFF.